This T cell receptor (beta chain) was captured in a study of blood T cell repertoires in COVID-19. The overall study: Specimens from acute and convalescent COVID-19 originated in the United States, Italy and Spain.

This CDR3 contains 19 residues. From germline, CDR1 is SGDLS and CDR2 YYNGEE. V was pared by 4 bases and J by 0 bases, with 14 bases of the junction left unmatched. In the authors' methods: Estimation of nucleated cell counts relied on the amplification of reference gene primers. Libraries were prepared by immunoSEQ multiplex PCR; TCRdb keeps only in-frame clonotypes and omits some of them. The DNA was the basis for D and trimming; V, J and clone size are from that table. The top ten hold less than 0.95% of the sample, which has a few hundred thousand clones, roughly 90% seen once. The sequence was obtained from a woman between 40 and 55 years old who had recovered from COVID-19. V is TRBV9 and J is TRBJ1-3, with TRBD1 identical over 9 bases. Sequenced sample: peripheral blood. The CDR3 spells CASSTPGGGTGSSGNTIYF. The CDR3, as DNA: TGTGCCAGCAGCACGCCAGGAGGCGGGACAGGGAGCTCTGGAAACACCATATATTTT.